This is a list of T cell receptor beta chains from one sample in a study of blood T cell repertoires in COVID-19. The protocol was immunoSEQ multiplex PCR, while the TCRdb copy is restricted to in-frame clones and leaves out a portion. The table has nearly 200,000 clones, 70% to 90% seen once. Sequenced sample: peripheral blood. The receptor source for this set is an older woman with acute or convalescent COVID-19. Each CDR3 is given with its conserved first and last residue. Fields, in order: clone size, V gene, D gene, J gene, CDR3 protein, CDR3 DNA. The D gene is left open where the match is weak. Clone size is stated in some rows and not others, as once, few, many or a class when expanded.

>-|TRBV18|TRBD2|TRBJ2-1
CASSLLSGRVNEQFF
TGTGCCAGCTCACTCCTTAGCGGGAGGGTCAATGAGCAGTTCTTC
>-|TRBV5-1|TRBD1|TRBJ1-2
CASSPPGQPYGYTF
TGCGCCAGCAGCCCGCCGGGACAGCCTTATGGCTACACCTTC
>-|TRBV3-1/TRBV3-2|-|TRBJ1-6
CASSQGGQGWNSPLHF
TGTGCCAGCAGCCAAGGGGGCCAAGGGTGGAATTCACCCCTCCACTTT
>few|TRBV18|-|TRBJ1-5
CASSSGQTPNQPQHF
TGTGCCAGCTCATCAGGACAGACCCCCAATCAGCCCCAGCATTTT
>-|TRBV27|-|TRBJ1-2
CASSFRANYGYTF
TGTGCCAGCAGTTTCCGGGCTAACTATGGCTACACCTTC
>-|TRBV7-2|-|TRBJ2-3
CASSLETAGGDTQYF
TGTGCCAGCAGCTTAGAGACGGCCGGAGGTGATACGCAGTATTTT
>-|TRBV10-3|-|TRBJ1-4
CAISESRATTEKLFF
TGTGCCATCAGTGAGTCGCGGGCCACAACGGAAAAACTGTTTTTT
>-|TRBV7-3|TRBD2|TRBJ2-1
CASSSSSGRTGEQFF
TGTGCCAGCAGCTCATCTAGCGGGAGAACAGGGGAGCAGTTCTTC
>-|TRBV18|-|TRBJ1-1
CASSHGGSAEAFF
TGTGCCAGCTCACACGGGGGGTCAGCGGAAGCTTTCTTT
>-|TRBV7-2|TRBD1|TRBJ1-1
CASRPGTGPLNTEAFF
TGTGCCAGCAGACCCGGGACAGGGCCTTTGAACACTGAAGCTTTCTTT
>-|TRBV20-1|TRBD1|TRBJ2-1
CSASVRTGDEQFF
TGCAGTGCTAGTGTGCGGACAGGGGATGAGCAGTTCTTC
>few|TRBV6-5|-|TRBJ2-7
CASSLGGYEQYF
TGTGCCAGCAGTTTGGGGGGATACGAGCAGTACTTC
>few|TRBV27|TRBD1|TRBJ2-7
CASSVRQGAYEQYF
TGTGCCAGCAGTGTCCGACAGGGGGCCTACGAGCAGTACTTC
>-|TRBV28|-|TRBJ1-1
CASSLSGTEAFF
TGTGCCAGCAGTTTATCGGGAACTGAAGCTTTCTTT
>-|TRBV15|-|TRBJ1-2
CATSRGGLRGYTF
TGTGCCACCAGCAGGGGGGGGCTCCGTGGCTACACCTTC
>-|TRBV5-5|-|TRBJ2-3
CASSLQGEDTQYF
TGTGCCAGCAGCTTGCAGGGCGAGGATACGCAGTATTTT
>-|TRBV5-1|TRBD1|TRBJ1-4
CASSGTGTGDEKLFF
TGCGCCAGCTCGGGAACCGGGACAGGGGATGAAAAACTGTTTTTT
>-|TRBV5-1|TRBD2|TRBJ2-1
CASSEVGWDGSGRASRNEQFF
TGCGCCAGCAGTGAAGTTGGTTGGGACGGGAGCGGGAGGGCCTCACGTAATGAGCAGTTCTTC
>-|TRBV7-2|-|TRBJ2-2
CASSKTVLAGELFF
TGTGCCAGCAGCAAAACGGTCCTAGCCGGGGAGCTGTTTTTT
>-|TRBV27|-|TRBJ2-7
CASSLSMGLSYEQYF
TGTGCCAGCAGTTTATCGATGGGCCTATCCTACGAGCAGTACTTC
>once|TRBV15|TRBD1|TRBJ2-5
CATSRNRGETQYF
TGTGCCACCAGCAGAAACAGGGGAGAGACCCAGTACTTC
>-|TRBV7-9|TRBD1|TRBJ2-3
CASSRRDRRTDTQYF
TGTGCCAGCAGCCGCCGGGACAGGCGCACAGATACGCAGTATTTT